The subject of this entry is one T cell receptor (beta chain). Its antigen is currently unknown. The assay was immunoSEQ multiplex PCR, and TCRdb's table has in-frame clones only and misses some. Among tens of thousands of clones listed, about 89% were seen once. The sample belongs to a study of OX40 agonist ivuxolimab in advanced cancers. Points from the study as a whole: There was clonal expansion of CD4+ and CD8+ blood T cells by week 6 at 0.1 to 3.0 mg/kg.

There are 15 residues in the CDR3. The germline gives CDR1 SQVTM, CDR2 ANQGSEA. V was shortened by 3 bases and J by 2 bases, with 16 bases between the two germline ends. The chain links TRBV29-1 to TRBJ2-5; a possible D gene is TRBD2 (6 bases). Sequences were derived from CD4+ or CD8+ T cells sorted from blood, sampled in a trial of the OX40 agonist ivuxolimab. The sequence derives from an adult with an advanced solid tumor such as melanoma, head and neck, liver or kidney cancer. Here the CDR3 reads CSVDSSAGRQETQYF. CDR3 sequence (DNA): TGCAGCGTTGATTCCTCAGCGGGCAGACAAGAGACCCAGTACTTC. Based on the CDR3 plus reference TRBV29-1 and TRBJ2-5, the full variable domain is SAVISQKPSRDICQRGTSLTIQCQVDSQVTMMFWYRQQPGQSLTLIATANQGSEATYESGFVIDKFPISRPNLTFSTLTVSNMSPEDSSIYLCSVDSSAGRQETQYFGPGTRLLVL.